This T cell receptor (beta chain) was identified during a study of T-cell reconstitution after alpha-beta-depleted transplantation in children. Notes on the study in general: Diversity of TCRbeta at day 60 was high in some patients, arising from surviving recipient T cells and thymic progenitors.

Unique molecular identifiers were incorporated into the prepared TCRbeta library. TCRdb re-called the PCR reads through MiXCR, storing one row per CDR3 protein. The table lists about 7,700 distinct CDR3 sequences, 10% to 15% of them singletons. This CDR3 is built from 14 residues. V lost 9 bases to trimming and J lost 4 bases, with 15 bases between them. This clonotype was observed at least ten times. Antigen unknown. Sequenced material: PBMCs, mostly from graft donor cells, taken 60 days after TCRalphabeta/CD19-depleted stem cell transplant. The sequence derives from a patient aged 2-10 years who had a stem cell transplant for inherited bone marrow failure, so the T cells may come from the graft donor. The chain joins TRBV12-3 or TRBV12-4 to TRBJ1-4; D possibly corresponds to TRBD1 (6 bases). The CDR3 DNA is TGTGCCAGACGTAGGGGGGCCCTTAATGAAAAACTGTTTTTT. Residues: CARRRGALNEKLFF.